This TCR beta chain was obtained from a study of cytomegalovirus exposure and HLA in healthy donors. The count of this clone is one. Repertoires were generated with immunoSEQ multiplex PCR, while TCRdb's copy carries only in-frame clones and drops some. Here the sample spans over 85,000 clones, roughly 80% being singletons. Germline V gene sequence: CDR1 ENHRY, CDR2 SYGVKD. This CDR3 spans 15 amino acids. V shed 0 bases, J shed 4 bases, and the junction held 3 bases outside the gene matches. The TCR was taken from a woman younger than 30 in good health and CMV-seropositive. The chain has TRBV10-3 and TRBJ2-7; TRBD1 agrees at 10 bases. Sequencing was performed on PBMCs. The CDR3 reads CAISESDRGLYEQYF. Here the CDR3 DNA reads TGTGCCATCAGTGAGTCCGACAGGGGGCTGTACGAGCAGTACTTC.